What follows are 30 T cell receptor beta chains derived from one specimen sequenced in a study of blood T cell repertoires in COVID-19. Generated by immunoSEQ multiplex PCR, the TCRdb table keeps only in-frame clones and is missing some. The data hold a few hundred thousand clones, with about nine tenths observed a single time. The sequencing input was peripheral blood. These receptor sequences come from a woman under 40 with COVID-19, enrolled during active disease.

V is TRBV3-1 (or the pseudogene TRBV3-2) and J is TRBJ2-1; perhaps TRBD1 as D (6 bases). The V gene's germline CDR1 is LGHDT and CDR2 YNNKEL (reference sequence). V lost 1 base and J lost 1, with 11 bases in between. CDR3 size: 16 residues. The CDR3 coding sequence is TGTGCCAGCAGCCAAGCAGGGGTGGTGTCCTACAATGAGCAGTTCTTC. Protein: CASSQAGVVSYNEQFF.

The V gene is TRBV7-8, the J gene TRBJ2-7; weak D call: TRBD1 (7 bases). The CDR3 length is 15 residues. Germline CDR1 SGHVS, CDR2 FQNEAQ. The germline V and J ends were trimmed by 0 bases and 2 bases, with 11 bases remaining between them. The CDR3: CASSLAAGGPYEQYF. The DNA of the CDR3 is TGTGCCAGCAGCTTAGCGGCAGGGGGGCCCTACGAGCAGTACTTC.

This sequence joins TRBV30 and TRBJ1-6, with TRBD1 as a possible D gene (5 bases). V lost 0 bases, J lost 14 bases, and 20 bases lay in between. Germline V gives CDR1 GTSNPN, CDR2 SVGIG (reference sequence). CDR3 size: 15 residues. CDR3 amino acids: CAWSVKAGPASTLHF. CDR3 bases: TGTGCCTGGAGTGTGAAAGCGGGACCAGCCTCAACCCTCCACTTT.

This clone was recorded only once. The chain couples TRBV27 to TRBJ1-5; D is perhaps TRBD1 (5 bases). Germline V gives CDR1 MNHEY, CDR2 SMNVEV (reference sequence). The CDR3 runs 15 residues. V gave up 5 bases and J gave up 0 bases, with 11 bases separating them. CDR3: CASSPGGNSNQPQHF. The CDR3, as DNA: TGTGCCAGCAGTCCCGGGGGGAATAGCAATCAGCCCCAGCATTTT.

The rearrangement links TRBV4-2 to TRBJ2-3, with 9 bases lining up with TRBD2. Germline V gene data show CDR1 as LGHNA and CDR2 as YNFKEQ. The CDR3 has 17 residues. V dropped 3 bases and J dropped 5; count of bases not matched to a gene: 12. CDR3 sequence (DNA): TGTGCCAGCAGCCAGGTACTGGGACTAGCCGTGGGAGATACGCAGTATTTT. Translating it yields CASSQVLGLAVGDTQYF.

V is TRBV30 and J is TRBJ1-5; TRBD1 is a possible D gene (5 bases). The CDR3 covers 13 residues. Germline V gene data show CDR1 as GTSNPN and CDR2 as SVGIG (reference sequence). V lost 1 base and J 7 bases, leaving 11 bases between the germline ends. The CDR3 DNA follows: TGTGCCTGGAGTGAGGGGCCCCGGCAGCCCCAGCATTTT. The encoded protein is CAWSEGPRQPQHF.

The chain recombines TRBV5-3 with TRBJ2-7; 13 nucleotides match TRBD2. TRBV5-3 falls under the ORF class, with uncertain function. The CDR3 has 16 residues. The trim removed 5 bases at V and 3 bases at J, leaving 8 bases unmatched. CDR3 sequence reads: CARSTGTSGTCYEQYF. In nucleotides, the CDR3 is TGTGCCAGAAGTACCGGGACTAGCGGGACATGCTACGAGCAGTACTTC.

The chain uses TRBV7-2 and TRBJ2-3; 7 nucleotides match TRBD2. The CDR3 covers 15 residues. The V gene end was trimmed by 1 base and the J gene end by 0 bases; junction bases not matched to a gene: 1. Germline assignment: CDR1 SGHTA and CDR2 FQGNSA. The CDR3 is CASSLGLASTDTQYF. CDR3 bases: TGTGCCAGCAGCTTAGGACTAGCTAGCACAGATACGCAGTATTTT.

The sample holds one count of this clone. The V and J genes are TRBV6-5 and TRBJ1-5; tentatively, D is TRBD1 (5 bases). Germline CDR1 is MNHEY and CDR2 is SVGAGI. This CDR3 is 15 amino acids long. V was trimmed by 7 bases and J by 0 bases, leaving 13 bases between them. Here the CDR3 reads CASMRGVGSNQPQHF. The CDR3 DNA reads TGTGCCAGCATGCGGGGGGTGGGTAGCAATCAGCCCCAGCATTTT.

This clone was seen a few times. This chain connects TRBV4-2 to TRBJ2-3; 13 positions agree with TRBD2. Germline CDR1 is LGHNA and CDR2 is YNFKEQ. V was pared by 0 bases and J by 6 bases, with 6 bases of the junction left unmatched. The CDR3 length is 17 residues. The CDR3: CASSQDRTSGGRDTQYF. CDR3 coding DNA: TGTGCCAGCAGCCAAGACCGGACTAGCGGGGGCAGGGATACGCAGTATTTT.

Notes on this clone: Compared with germline, one end of the junction differs, possibly owing to a read error. The V gene is TRBV12-3 or TRBV12-4, the J gene TRBJ1-2; the D gene is possibly TRBD1 (5 bases). The length of the CDR3 is 13 residues. In DNA, the CDR3 is TGTGCCAGCAGTTTGCCGGGACTTTATGACTACACCTTC. This translates into CASSLPGLYDYTF.

CDR3 DNA sequence: TGTGCCACCAGCAGAGGGGACAGTACGATTGAGCAGTTCTTC. Translation: CATSRGDSTIEQFF. The rearrangement links TRBV15 to TRBJ2-1, with TRBD1 identical over 7 bases. The CDR3 loop spans 14 amino acids. Germline V gene data show CDR1 as LNHNV and CDR2 as YYDKDF (reference sequence). Trimming removed 1 base from V and 9 bases from J; junction bases left unmatched: 6.

V and J are TRBV3-1 (or the pseudogene TRBV3-2) and TRBJ2-1; TRBD2 agrees at 7 bases. The germline gives CDR1 LGHDT, CDR2 YNNKEL (reference sequence). The CDR3 loop spans 16 amino acids. The junction had 2 bases not matched to a gene; V was cut back by 0 bases and J by 0 bases. This CDR3 is CASSQEAGSSYNEQFF. Written as DNA, the CDR3 is TGTGCCAGCAGCCAAGAAGCGGGGAGCTCCTACAATGAGCAGTTCTTC.

This chain joins TRBV2 and TRBJ1-6; D is unclear. Trimming cost V 7 bases and J 8 bases, with 18 bases left between them. CDR3 length equals 15 residues. The germline V gene has CDR1 SNHLY and CDR2 FYNNEI. CDR3 protein: CASTPGRPKDSPLHF. CDR3 coding DNA: TGTGCCAGCACCCCGGGAAGACCTAAGGATTCACCCCTCCACTTT.

The rearrangement joins TRBV7-2 to TRBJ1-1; TRBD1 is a possible D gene (6 bases). CDR3 length: 15 amino acids. Germline V CDR1 and CDR2: SGHTA, FQGNSA. Trimming stripped 5 bases from V and 1 base from J, with 14 bases between. The CDR3, as DNA: TGTGCCAGCAGCAACCCCTGGACAGCGAACACTGAAGCTTTCTTT. This encodes CASSNPWTANTEAFF. The full variable domain, rest sourced from reference TRBV7-2 and TRBJ1-1, is GAGVSQSPSNKVTEKGKDVELRCDPISGHTALYWYRQSLGQGLEFLIYFQGNSAPDKSGLPSDRFSAERTGGSVSTLTIQRTQQEDSAVYLCASSNPWTANTEAFFGQGTRLTVV.

The chain is built from TRBV9 and TRBJ2-5, with 7 bases lining up with TRBD2. The junction had 7 bases not matched to a gene; V was cut back by 4 bases and J by 4 bases. Per the germline V gene, CDR1 is SGDLS and CDR2 is YYNGEE. CDR3 length: 14 residues. The DNA for the CDR3 is TGTGCCAGCAGCTTCCGGGGGGTCGGAGAGACCCAGTACTTC. Its translation is CASSFRGVGETQYF.

V and J are TRBV5-1 and TRBJ1-6; 8 bases map to TRBD1. The CDR3 covers 14 residues. Germline trimming cut 5 bases from V and 6 bases from J; bases unmatched to any gene: 4. Germline V gene sequence: CDR1 SGHRS, CDR2 YFSETQ. CDR3 sequence reads: CASRTGDGNSPLHF. The CDR3 bases are TGCGCCAGCAGGACAGGGGATGGTAATTCACCCCTCCACTTT.

The V and J genes are TRBV28 and TRBJ1-1, with 7 bases that match TRBD1. The CDR3 is 14 residues long. Germline values: CDR1 MDHEN, CDR2 SYDVKM. Unmatched junction bases numbered 3, after V lost 2 bases and J lost 3 bases. The CDR3 DNA reads as TGTGCCAGCAGTTTAGGGGGACAGTACACTGAAGCTTTCTTT. Translating it yields CASSLGGQYTEAFF.

This clone came up a few times. The rearrangement uses TRBV6-4 and TRBJ2-2, with D tentatively TRBD1 (7 bases). The CDR3 has 15 residues. The germline gives CDR1 MRHNA, CDR2 SNTAGT. The V and J ends lost 9 bases and 3 bases respectively, with 17 bases between them. CDR3 nucleotides: TGTGCCAGTAAGCGACAGGGAGGTGACACCGGGGAGCTGTTTTTT. As protein: CASKRQGGDTGELFF.

V usage is TRBV30 and J usage is TRBJ1-4; 7 nucleotides match TRBD1. Trimming took 0 bases from V and 8 from J; bases not matched to a gene: 6. This CDR3 has 14 residues. The germline V gene encodes CDR1 GTSNPN and CDR2 SVGIG (reference sequence). CDR3 nucleotide sequence: TGTGCCTGGAGTGTAAAGGGGGCCGGGGAAAAACTGTTTTTT. It encodes CAWSVKGAGEKLFF.

The V and J genes are TRBV7-2 and TRBJ1-3; TRBD1 is a possible D gene (5 bases). Germline V gene lookup returns CDR1 SGHTA and CDR2 FQGNSA. The CDR3 runs 14 residues. V was trimmed by 2 bases and J by 4 bases, leaving 9 bases between them. This chain's CDR3 is CASSLSGVGNTIYF. CDR3 DNA: TGTGCCAGCAGCTTATCGGGGGTGGGAAACACCATATATTTT.

This clone was counted only a few times. The chain employs TRBV28 and TRBJ1-2; the D gene is possibly TRBD1 (6 bases). CDR3 size: 13 residues. V was cut by 8 bases and J by 4 bases, with 14 bases left in between. Germline CDR1 MDHEN, CDR2 SYDVKM. CDR3 protein: CASLTRGGYGYTF. The CDR3 DNA follows: TGTGCCAGCCTAACGAGGGGGGGCTATGGCTACACCTTC.

The rearrangement uses TRBV6-5 and TRBJ2-7, with TRBD1 matching over 8 bases. CDR1 is MNHEY, CDR2 SVGAGI, per germline. This CDR3 is built from 14 residues. V lost 6 bases, J lost 3 bases, and 7 bases stayed unmatched. CDR3 in DNA: TGTGCCAGCAGCCTCGGACAGGGCATCTACGAGCAGTACTTC. It yields the protein CASSLGQGIYEQYF.

CDR3 coding DNA: TGTGCCAGCAGCCTCCACCTCGGGGACCAAGAGACCCAGTACTTC. It encodes CASSLHLGDQETQYF. V usage is TRBV7-9 and J usage is TRBJ2-5, with D tentatively TRBD2 (5 bases). The CDR3 contains 15 residues. Germline values: CDR1 SEHNR, CDR2 FQNEAQ (reference sequence). Trimming cost V 5 bases and J 0 bases, with 13 bases left between them.

CDR3 nucleotide sequence: TGTGCCAGCAGCTTTGGGGGACAGGGAGGGGGCTACGAGCAGTACTTC. Amino acid sequence: CASSFGGQGGGYEQYF. This chain joins TRBV13 and TRBJ2-7, with 9 bases lining up with TRBD1. After removal of 3 bases from V and 3 bases from J, the junction contained 9 bases not matched to a gene. Germline CDR1 is PRHDT and CDR2 is FYEKMQ (reference sequence). This CDR3 has 16 residues. Variable domain in full (rest from reference TRBV13 and TRBJ2-7): AAGVIQSPRHLIKEKRETATLKCYPIPRHDTVYWYQQGPGQDPQFLISFYEKMQSDKGSIPDRFSAQQFSDYHSELNMSSLELGDSALYFCASSFGGQGGGYEQYFGPGTRLTVT.

The table lists this clone with a count of one. The chain has TRBV11-3 and TRBJ2-3; D remains unclear. CDR1 and CDR2 (germline): SGHNT, YENEEA. This CDR3 is built from 13 residues. The V end lost 5 bases, the J end lost 7 bases, and 13 bases lay between the germline ends. The CDR3 bases are TGTGCCAGCAGCCCATGGGCCTTGAATACGCAGTATTTT. Protein: CASSPWALNTQYF.

V is TRBV2 and J is TRBJ2-7, with TRBD2 matching 9 bases. Germline V gene sequence: CDR1 SNHLY, CDR2 FYNNEI. V was clipped by 4 bases and J by 4 bases; unmatched bases: 5. This CDR3 region has 14 residues. CDR3 sequence reads: CASSGLAGPYEQYF. CDR3 coding DNA: TGTGCCAGCAGTGGCCTAGCGGGGCCGTACGAGCAGTACTTC.

In its sample, this clone was seen a few times. The V call is TRBV28, the J call TRBJ1-2; 10 nucleotides line up with TRBD1. Germline CDR1 is MDHEN and CDR2 is SYDVKM. There are 16 residues in the CDR3. With 6 bases clipped from V and 2 bases from J, the junction kept 9 bases outside the gene matches. CDR3 protein: CASSPTGGPKNYGYTF. The DNA for the CDR3 is TGTGCCAGCAGCCCGACAGGGGGCCCCAAGAACTATGGCTACACCTTC.

This chain links TRBV5-1 with TRBJ2-7; tentative D call: TRBD1 (6 bases). The CDR3 sequence is 14 residues long. CDR1 is SGHRS and CDR2 is YFSETQ in the germline V gene. With 7 bases removed from V and 1 base from J, the gap between germline ends came to 15 bases. The CDR3 is CASAPGALSYEQYF. The CDR3 region has the DNA TGCGCCAGCGCCCCAGGGGCCCTATCCTACGAGCAGTACTTC.

The rearrangement joins TRBV4-1 to TRBJ2-1; 9 bases are a match to TRBD2. CDR3 length: 14 amino acids. The V gene's germline CDR1 is MGHRA and CDR2 YSYEKL. Trimming removed 4 bases from V and 7 bases from J; junction bases left unmatched: 5. The DNA of the CDR3 is TGCGCCAGCAGCCGGGCTAGCGGGAATAATGAGCAGTTCTTC. This translates into CASSRASGNNEQFF.